This T cell receptor (beta chain) was captured by sequencing in a study of cytomegalovirus exposure and HLA in healthy donors. It was with 60 Vbeta and 13 Jbeta primers that the PCR ran. Sequencing used immunoSEQ multiplex PCR; TCRdb keeps in-frame clones, though not all of them. Among about 130,000 clones, roughly three quarters were seen once, and the ten largest hold roughly 3.1%. Findings and limits, study-wide: The only immune exposure information that was available was CMV serostatus. Later work showed greater clonal expansion in HLA-associated TCR beta chains than in equally common others. Using a false discovery rate of 0.05, a later analysis showed that roughly 16,000 TCR beta sequences were associated with HLA alleles. A later analysis reported that several of the most significant clusters appeared to be linked to common viral pathogens, among them Epstein-Barr virus.

In its sample, this clone was seen a few times. Its target is unknown. The CDR3 covers 16 residues. Germline V gene sequence: CDR1 LGHNA, CDR2 YSLEER. Trimming shortened V by 0 bases and J by 1 base, and 13 bases separated the two germline ends. This clonotype originated in a man between 25 and 39 years old in good health and CMV-seronegative. The V call is TRBV4-3, the J call TRBJ2-7; a weak D match, TRBD2 (7 bases). What was sequenced was PBMCs. This CDR3 reads CASSQDSGGASYEQYF. CDR3 sequence (DNA): TGCGCCAGCAGCCAAGACAGTGGGGGGGCTTCCTACGAGCAGTACTTC.